The present entry profiles one T cell receptor beta chain with its context. What it recognizes is unknown. The data were produced by immunoSEQ multiplex PCR, yet TCRdb's version contains in-frame clones alone and is incomplete. The repertoire has 120,000 or so clones, 88% of them found once; the top ten carry 7.5% to 8%. This sample was taken from a study of T cell responses to AZD1222 COVID-19 vaccine. Overall study findings and caveats: Vaccination with two AZD1222 doses was followed by a rise in Spike-specific TCR breadth and depth. Donor demographics were predominantly white British with a female majority; clonal diversity may be underestimated.

V was clipped by 5 bases and J by 3 bases; unmatched bases: 6. The CDR3 runs to 14 residues. Germline V gene sequence: CDR1 MDHEN, CDR2 SYDVKM. The sequence came from an adult in good health. The material was peripheral blood, obtained on day 0 of AZD1222 vaccination. The genes are TRBV28 and TRBJ2-5; 7 bases are shared with TRBD1. The CDR3 is CASSPTGLEETQYF. Here the CDR3 DNA reads TGTGCCAGCAGTCCGACAGGGTTGGAAGAGACCCAGTACTTC.